This TCR beta chain was found in a study of spatial heterogeneity in lung cancer. Ten or more counts support this clonotype. Its antigen is undetermined. The time point denotes: sample taken at primary tumor resection. Whole RNA, isolated from tumor, nontumor lung or frozen PBMC, was sequenced without prior sorting. CDR3 length equals 13 residues. TCRdb re-analysed the 5' RACE reads in MiXCR, keeping a single row per CDR3 protein. The data show 39,000 or so distinct CDR3 sequences, roughly 7.4% seen once. Study-wide results and caveats: In blood, ubiquitous expanded tumor TCRs appeared more at resection than follow-up.

The sequenced sample was PBMCs, obtained at surgery. The chain is built from TRBV21-1 and TRBJ2-3; the listed D gene, TRBD2, was not tested against the DNA. TRBV21-1 is shown as a pseudogene. The origin of this receptor is a male donor with early-stage non-small cell lung cancer. CDR3 sequence: CATSGRPTDTQYF. The DNA for the CDR3 is TGTGCTACATCGGGGAGGCCCACAGATACGCAGTATTTT.